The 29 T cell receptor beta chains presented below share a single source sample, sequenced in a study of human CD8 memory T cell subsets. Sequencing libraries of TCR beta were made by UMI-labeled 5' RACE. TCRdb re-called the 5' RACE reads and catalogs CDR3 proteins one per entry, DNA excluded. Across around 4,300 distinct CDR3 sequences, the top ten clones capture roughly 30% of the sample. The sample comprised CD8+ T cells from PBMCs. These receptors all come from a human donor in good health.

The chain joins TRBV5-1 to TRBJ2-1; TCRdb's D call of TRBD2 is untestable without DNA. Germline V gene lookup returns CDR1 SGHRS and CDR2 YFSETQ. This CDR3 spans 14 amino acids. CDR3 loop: CASSLASSEVEQFF.

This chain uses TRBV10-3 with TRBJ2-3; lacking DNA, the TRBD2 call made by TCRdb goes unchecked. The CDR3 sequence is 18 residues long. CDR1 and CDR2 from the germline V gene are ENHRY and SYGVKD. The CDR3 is CAITGLAGEGASTDTQYF.

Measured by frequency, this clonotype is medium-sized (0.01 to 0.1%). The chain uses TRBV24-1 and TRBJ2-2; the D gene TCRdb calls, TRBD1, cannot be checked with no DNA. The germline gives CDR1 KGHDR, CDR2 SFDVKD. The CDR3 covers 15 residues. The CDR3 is CATSDPNRETGELFF.

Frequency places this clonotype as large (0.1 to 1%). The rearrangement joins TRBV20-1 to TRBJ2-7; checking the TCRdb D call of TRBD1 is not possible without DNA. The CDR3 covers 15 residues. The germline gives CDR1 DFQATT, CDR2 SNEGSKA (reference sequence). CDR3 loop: CSARDPDRLGYEQYF.

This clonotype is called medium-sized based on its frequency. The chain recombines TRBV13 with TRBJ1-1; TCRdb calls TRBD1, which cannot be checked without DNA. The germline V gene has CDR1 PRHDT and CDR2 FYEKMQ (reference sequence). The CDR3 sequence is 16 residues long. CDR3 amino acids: CASSLRGSGANTEAFF.

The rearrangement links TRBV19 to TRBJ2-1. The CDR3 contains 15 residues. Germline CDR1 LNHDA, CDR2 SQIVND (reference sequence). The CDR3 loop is CASSVAGSYYNEQFF.

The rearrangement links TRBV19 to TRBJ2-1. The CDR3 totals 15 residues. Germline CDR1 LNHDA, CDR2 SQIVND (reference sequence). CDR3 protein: CASSILAGGLSEQFF.

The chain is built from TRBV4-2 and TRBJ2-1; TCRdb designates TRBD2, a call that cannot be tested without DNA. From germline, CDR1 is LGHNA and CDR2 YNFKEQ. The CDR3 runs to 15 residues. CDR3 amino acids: CASSQSVGSGGEQFF.

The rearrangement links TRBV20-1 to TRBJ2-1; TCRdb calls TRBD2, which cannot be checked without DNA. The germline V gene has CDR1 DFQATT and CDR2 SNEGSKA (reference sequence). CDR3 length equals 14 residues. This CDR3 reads CSASTSPEADEQFF.

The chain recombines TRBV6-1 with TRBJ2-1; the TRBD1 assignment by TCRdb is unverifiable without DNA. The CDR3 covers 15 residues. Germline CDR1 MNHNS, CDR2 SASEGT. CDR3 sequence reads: CASSPGTGEGNEQFF.

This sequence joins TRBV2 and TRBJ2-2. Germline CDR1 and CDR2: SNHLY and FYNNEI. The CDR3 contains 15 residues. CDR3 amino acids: CASSEGFKMPGELFF.

CDR3 protein: CASSQDLGLAGGPGVTDTQYF. The chain combines TRBV4-1 with TRBJ2-3; TCRdb gives TRBD2 as the D gene, but with no DNA this cannot be confirmed. Germline V gene lookup returns CDR1 MGHRA and CDR2 YSYEKL. This CDR3 comprises 21 residues.

CDR3 sequence reads: CATSRVRQGPYNEQFF. This chain uses TRBV15 with TRBJ2-1; the D call of TRBD1 rests on TCRdb alone, since no DNA is present to check it. The CDR3 is made up of 16 amino acids. The V gene's germline CDR1 is LNHNV and CDR2 YYDKDF (reference sequence).

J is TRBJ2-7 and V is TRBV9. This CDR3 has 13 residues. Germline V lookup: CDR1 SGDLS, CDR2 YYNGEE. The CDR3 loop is CASSVATGYEQYF. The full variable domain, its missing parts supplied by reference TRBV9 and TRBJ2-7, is DSGVTQTPKHLITATGQRVTLRCSPRSGDLSVYWYQQSLDQGLQFLIQYYNGEERAKGNILERFSAQQFPDLHSELNLSSLELGDSALYFCASSVATGYEQYFGPGTRLTVT.

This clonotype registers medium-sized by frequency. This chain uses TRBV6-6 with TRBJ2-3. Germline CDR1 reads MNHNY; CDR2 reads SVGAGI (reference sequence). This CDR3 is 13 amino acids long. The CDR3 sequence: CASSTSQTNTQYF.

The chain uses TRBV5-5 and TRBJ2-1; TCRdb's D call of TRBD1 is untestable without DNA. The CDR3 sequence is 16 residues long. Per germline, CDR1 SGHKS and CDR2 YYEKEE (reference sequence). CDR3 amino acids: CASSFPGQGAGNEQFF.

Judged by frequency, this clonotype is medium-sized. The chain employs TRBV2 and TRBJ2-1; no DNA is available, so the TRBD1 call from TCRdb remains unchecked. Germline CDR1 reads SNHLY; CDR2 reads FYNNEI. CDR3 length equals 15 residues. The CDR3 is CASSEVSGERNEQFF. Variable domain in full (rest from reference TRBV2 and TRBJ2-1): EPEVTQTPSHQVTQMGQEVILRCVPISNHLYFYWYRQILGQKVEFLVSFYNNEISEKSEIFDDQFSVERPDGSNFTLKIRSTKLEDSAMYFCASSEVSGERNEQFFGPGTRLTVL.

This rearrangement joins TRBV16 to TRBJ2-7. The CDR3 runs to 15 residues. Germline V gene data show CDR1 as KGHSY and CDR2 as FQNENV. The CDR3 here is CASSQTADSAYEQYF.

The CDR3 here is CASSFGRGQPQHF. J is TRBJ1-5 and V is TRBV5-1. The CDR3 has 13 residues. CDR1 and CDR2 (germline): SGHRS, YFSETQ.

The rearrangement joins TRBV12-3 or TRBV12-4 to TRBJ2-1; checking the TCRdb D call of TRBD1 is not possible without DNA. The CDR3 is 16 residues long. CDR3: CASSLSGRPPYNEQFF.

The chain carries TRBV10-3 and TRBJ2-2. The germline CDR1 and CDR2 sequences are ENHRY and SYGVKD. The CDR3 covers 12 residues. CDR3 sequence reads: CAITQDFEGLFF.

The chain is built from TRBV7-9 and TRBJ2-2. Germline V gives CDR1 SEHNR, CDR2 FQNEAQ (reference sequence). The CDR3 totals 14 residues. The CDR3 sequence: CASSLIFTTGELFF.

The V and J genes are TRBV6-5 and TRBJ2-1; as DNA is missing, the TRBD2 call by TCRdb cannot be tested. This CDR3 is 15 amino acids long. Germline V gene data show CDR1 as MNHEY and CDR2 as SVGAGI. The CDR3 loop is CASSPPGLAWNEQFF.

CDR3 region: CASSDRLGGRRIKYNEQFF. The gene calls are TRBV2 and TRBJ2-1; the D call of TRBD2 rests on TCRdb alone, since no DNA is present to check it. The CDR3 contains 19 residues. The V gene's germline CDR1 is SNHLY and CDR2 FYNNEI.

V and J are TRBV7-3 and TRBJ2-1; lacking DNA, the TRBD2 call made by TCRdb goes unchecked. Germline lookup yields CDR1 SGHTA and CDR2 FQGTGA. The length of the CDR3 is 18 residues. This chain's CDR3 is CASSLRAGGPGSYNEQFF.

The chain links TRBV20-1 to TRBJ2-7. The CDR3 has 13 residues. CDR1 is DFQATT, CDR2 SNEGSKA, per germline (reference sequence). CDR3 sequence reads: CSARGIFSYEQYF.

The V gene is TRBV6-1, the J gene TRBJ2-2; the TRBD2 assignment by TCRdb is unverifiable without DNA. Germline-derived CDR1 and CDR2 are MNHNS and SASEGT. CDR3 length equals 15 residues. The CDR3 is CASSAGTINTGELFF.

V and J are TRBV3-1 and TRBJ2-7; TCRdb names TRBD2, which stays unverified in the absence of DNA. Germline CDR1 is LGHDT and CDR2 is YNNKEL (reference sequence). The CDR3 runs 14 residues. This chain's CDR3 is CASSPPQGLAVQYF.

CDR3 sequence: CAISGAATSSYEQYF. The chain employs TRBV10-3 and TRBJ2-7. Germline V gene data show CDR1 as ENHRY and CDR2 as SYGVKD. There are 15 residues in the CDR3.